This T cell receptor (beta chain) was profiled in a study of blood T cell repertoires in COVID-19. For the study at large: Donors in the United States, Italy and Spain gave samples during acute or convalescent COVID-19. The analysed material was cDNA or gDNA that came from T cells, B-cell-depleted T cells, or PBMCs.

CDR1 is LNHDA, CDR2 SQIVND, per germline (reference sequence). The CDR3 is made up of 11 amino acids. V lost 10 bases and J 7 bases, leaving 13 bases between the germline ends. Original processing methods: Estimates of nucleated cell counts were drawn from the amplification of reference gene primers. Sequenced by immunoSEQ multiplex PCR; TCRdb stores in-frame clones only, minus some. The V and J calls and clone size were taken over from that table, and D and trimming were inferred from the DNA. The sample holds about 42,000 clones, more than 70% seen once. This clone was seen a single time. Sample: peripheral blood. This chain connects TRBV19 to TRBJ1-1; D is perhaps TRBD1 (5 bases). This TCR was sampled from a human donor in a cohort sampled during active COVID-19. CDR3: CATLWGGEAFF. The CDR3 DNA follows: TGTGCCACTCTCTGGGGGGGTGAAGCTTTCTTT.